The 22 T cell receptor beta chains in this list originate from one sample, sequenced in a study of PD-1 blockade in classical Hodgkin lymphoma. Libraries were prepared by immunoSEQ multiplex PCR; TCRdb keeps only in-frame clonotypes and omits some of them. The sample lists fewer than 7,500 clones; roughly 80% were seen once. The patients all showed relapse after autologous stem cell transplantation, while their brentuximab vedotin exposure varied. The specimen was peripheral blood mononuclear cells (PBMCs), collected at baseline. All receptors come from a human donor with classical Hodgkin lymphoma.

The rearrangement links TRBV19 to TRBJ1-2; D remains unclear. This CDR3 has 13 residues. Looked up from germline, CDR1 is LNHDA and CDR2 is SQIVND (reference sequence). Trimming stripped 7 bases from V and 0 bases from J, with 9 bases between. The CDR3 spells CASNGISNYGYTF. The CDR3 region has the DNA TGTGCCAGTAATGGGATTTCTAACTATGGCTACACCTTC.

This sequence joins TRBV5-1 and TRBJ2-7, with 8 bases matching TRBD2. J was trimmed by 3 bases and V by 4 bases; bases with no gene match: 9. The CDR3 consists of 15 residues. Germline values: CDR1 SGHRS, CDR2 YFSETQ. Written as DNA, the CDR3 is TGCGCCAGCAGCAAAGCGGGAGCTCTGATCTACGAGCAGTACTTC. Protein: CASSKAGALIYEQYF.

This chain joins TRBV28 and TRBJ1-2; D is perhaps TRBD1 (5 bases). The CDR3 is made up of 16 amino acids. V lost 3 bases, J lost 1 base, and 15 bases lay in between. The V gene's germline CDR1 is MDHEN and CDR2 SYDVKM. The CDR3 bases are TGTGCCAGCAGTTTGTTGGGCAGGGCCGTTAACTATGGCTACACCTTC. This encodes CASSLLGRAVNYGYTF.

This rearrangement joins TRBV4-1 to TRBJ1-1; TRBD1 might be the D (5 bases). V was trimmed by 0 bases and J by 4 bases, leaving 12 bases between them. This CDR3 has 15 residues. CDR1 MGHRA and CDR2 YSYEKL come from the germline V gene. Here the CDR3 reads CASSQDRRGPTEAFF. The CDR3, as DNA: TGCGCCAGCAGCCAAGATCGGCGGGGACCCACTGAAGCTTTCTTT.

The chain combines TRBV5-1 with TRBJ1-1; possible D gene TRBD1, 6 bases. The V end lost 4 bases, the J end lost 6 bases, and 16 bases lay between the germline ends. The CDR3 sequence is 14 residues long. Germline CDR1 is SGHRS and CDR2 is YFSETQ. The CDR3 reads CASSLRGGHAEAFF. Written as DNA, the CDR3 is TGCGCCAGCAGCCTGCGAGGGGGGCATGCTGAAGCTTTCTTT.

CDR3: CASSVASGPAFF. The CDR3 DNA follows: TGTGCCAGCAGCGTAGCAAGCGGGCCAGCTTTCTTT. V is TRBV9 and J is TRBJ1-1; D call uncertain. Per germline, CDR1 SGDLS and CDR2 YYNGEE. V shed 0 bases and J shed 10 bases, with 10 bases lying between them. The CDR3 is 12 residues long.

The CDR3 region is CASSLARGSGANVLTF. The CDR3 nucleotides are TGTGCCAGCAGCTTAGCTCGGGGTTCCGGGGCCAACGTCCTGACTTTC. The genes are TRBV7-8 and TRBJ2-6, with D possibly TRBD2 on 5 matching bases. V was shortened by 0 bases and J by 4 bases, with 10 bases between the two germline ends. The length of the CDR3 is 16 residues. CDR1 and CDR2 from the germline V gene are SGHVS and FQNEAQ.

CDR3 nucleotide sequence: TGTGCCAGCAGCTTGCCCGGGACAGGGAAAACCTACGAGCAGTACTTC. Encoded protein: CASSLPGTGKTYEQYF. This chain joins TRBV5-4 and TRBJ2-7; 9 bases fit TRBD1. V trimming: 1 base; J trimming: 2 bases; junction bases outside the gene matches: 7. In germline, CDR1 is SGHNT, CDR2 YYREEE (reference sequence). This CDR3 contains 16 residues.

The chain is built from TRBV4-2 and TRBJ1-1; no clear D. The V gene's germline CDR1 is LGHNA and CDR2 YNFKEQ. V lost 4 bases, J lost 1 base, and 7 bases lay in between. The CDR3 length is 13 residues. CDR3 in DNA: TGTGCCAGCAGCCGTAATGAGAACACTGAAGCTTTCTTT. This gives the protein CASSRNENTEAFF.

J is TRBJ2-2 and V is TRBV11-1; 7 bases are a match to TRBD2. The CDR3 has 17 amino acids. V lost 6 bases and J lost 1; bases outside the gene matches: 11. Germline V gene lookup returns CDR1 SGHAT and CDR2 FQDESV (reference sequence). The CDR3 DNA is TGTGCCAGCAGTATGCCTCGGGCTAGCGGGAACACCGGGGAGCTGTTTTTT. Its protein product is CASSMPRASGNTGELFF.

The V gene is TRBV18, the J gene TRBJ1-2; D gene uncertain. CDR3 length: 13 amino acids. Germline CDR1 reads KGHSH; CDR2 reads LQKENI. Deletions cut 2 bases from V and 8 bases from J, with 12 bases between. Written as DNA, the CDR3 is TGTGCCAGCTCACCAAAGGAGTTGGGAGGCTACACCTTC. Protein: CASSPKELGGYTF.

The V gene is TRBV6-1, the J gene TRBJ2-5; D assignment may be TRBD1 or TRBD2 (5 bases each). Germline CDR1 is MNHNS and CDR2 is SASEGT. This CDR3 contains 15 residues. Trimming took off 1 base at V and 5 bases at J, with 14 bases between the two ends. This CDR3 is CASSEGGGLQETQYF. The CDR3 DNA reads as TGTGCCAGCAGTGAAGGGGGCGGGTTGCAGGAGACCCAGTACTTC.

The V and J genes are TRBV7-2 and TRBJ2-5; D may be TRBD1 or TRBD2 (6 bases each). Per germline, CDR1 SGHTA and CDR2 FQGNSA. The CDR3 is made up of 13 amino acids. V was trimmed by 6 bases and J by 4 bases, leaving 12 bases between them. The CDR3 loop is CASSRGGGETQYF. The CDR3 DNA reads TGTGCCAGCAGTAGAGGAGGGGGAGAGACCCAGTACTTC. The full variable domain, rest sourced from reference TRBV7-2 and TRBJ2-5, is GAGVSQSPSNKVTEKGKDVELRCDPISGHTALYWYRQSLGQGLEFLIYFQGNSAPDKSGLPSDRFSAERTGGSVSTLTIQRTQQEDSAVYLCASSRGGGETQYFGPGTRLLVL.

This clone was picked up a small number of times. The chain has TRBV4-1 and TRBJ1-5; D is unresolved. V shed 4 bases and J shed 6 bases, with 13 bases lying between them. CDR1 is MGHRA, CDR2 YSYEKL, per germline. The CDR3 runs 14 residues. The chain's CDR3 is CASSREIWGQPQHF. For the CDR3, the DNA is TGCGCCAGCAGCCGTGAAATTTGGGGTCAGCCCCAGCATTTT.

The chain joins TRBV2 to TRBJ2-7; a weak D match, TRBD1 (5 bases). There are 14 residues in the CDR3. Trimming stripped 8 bases from V and 1 base from J, with 15 bases between. Germline V gene data show CDR1 as SNHLY and CDR2 as FYNNEI. The CDR3 DNA follows: TGTGCCAGCCAGGAAGGGGCACTTTCCTACGAGCAGTACTTC. It specifies CASQEGALSYEQYF.

The chain carries TRBV5-1 and TRBJ2-3, with D tentatively TRBD2 (6 bases). There are 14 residues in the CDR3. Germline loops: CDR1 SGHRS, CDR2 YFSETQ. Between the trimmed V and J ends, which lost 6 bases and 2 bases, there was a span of 13 bases. CDR3 nucleotides: TGCGCCAGCAAGAGGGACTCTTCCACAGATACGCAGTATTTT. As protein: CASKRDSSTDTQYF.

The chain couples TRBV7-8 to TRBJ2-2; TRBD2 aligns across 11 bases. The CDR3 is 15 amino acids. Germline CDR1 SGHVS, CDR2 FQNEAQ. After removal of 6 bases from V and 6 bases from J, the junction contained 6 bases not matched to a gene. In nucleotides, the CDR3 is TGTGCCAGCAGAGGACTAGCGGGCGTGGCCGGGGAGCTGTTTTTT. Translated: CASRGLAGVAGELFF.

V and J are TRBV14 and TRBJ2-3; TRBD1 matches at 8 bases. Per the germline V gene, CDR1 is SGHDN and CDR2 is FVKESK. The junction had 6 bases not matched to a gene; V was cut back by 4 bases and J by 3 bases. The CDR3 spans 15 residues. CDR3 DNA: TGTGCCAGCAGCCGGACAGGGTTAGCGACAGATACGCAGTATTTT. Its translation is CASSRTGLATDTQYF.

V usage is TRBV25-1 and J usage is TRBJ1-4, with D perhaps matching TRBD1 (5 bases). The germline V gene has CDR1 MGHDK and CDR2 SYGVNS. Trimming removed 3 bases from V and 5 bases from J, with 13 bases in between. This CDR3 has 15 residues. CDR3 region: CASSEGPLGNEKLFF. The CDR3 bases are TGTGCCAGCAGTGAGGGGCCTCTGGGGAATGAAAAACTGTTTTTT.

This clone was seen once. This chain connects TRBV5-6 to TRBJ1-2, with D uncertain. Germline loops: CDR1 SGHDT, CDR2 YYEEEE. The CDR3 is 12 amino acids. V lost 4 bases and J lost 4, with 8 bases in between. This CDR3 reads CASSLETYGYTF. CDR3 nucleotides: TGTGCCAGCAGCCTCGAGACCTATGGCTACACCTTC.

The CDR3 region is CASSLREGGELFF. In DNA, the CDR3 is TGTGCCAGCAGTCTGCGGGAGGGCGGGGAGCTGTTTTTT. The chain has TRBV2 and TRBJ2-2; 9 nucleotides line up with TRBD2. CDR1 SNHLY and CDR2 FYNNEI come from the germline V gene. V lost 5 bases and J lost 7; bases outside the gene matches: 2. This CDR3 has 13 residues.

This clone occurred a few times. The chain employs TRBV7-9 and TRBJ1-4; tentatively, D is TRBD1 (6 bases). The CDR3 runs 16 residues. V was trimmed by 1 base and J by 3 bases, leaving 12 bases between them. The germline V gene has CDR1 SEHNR and CDR2 FQNEAQ (reference sequence). The CDR3: CASSLGQGPANEKLFF. CDR3 in DNA: TGTGCCAGCAGCTTAGGGCAGGGGCCGGCTAATGAAAAACTGTTTTTT. The full variable domain, its missing parts supplied by reference TRBV7-9 and TRBJ1-4, is DTGVSQNPRHKITKRGQNVTFRCDPISEHNRLYWYRQTLGQGPEFLTYFQNEAQLEKSRLLSDRFSAERPKGSFSTLEIQRTEQGDSAMYLCASSLGQGPANEKLFFGSGTQLSVL.